Listed here are 12 T cell receptor beta chains from one sample, sequenced in a study of cytomegalovirus exposure and HLA in healthy donors. The study ran its PCR with 60 Vbeta and 13 Jbeta primers. Sequencing used immunoSEQ multiplex PCR; TCRdb keeps in-frame clones, though not all of them. The repertoire holds some 150,000 clones, with 70% to 90% as singletons. Source material: PBMCs. The receptors shown here come from a woman in her late teens or twenties in good health and CMV-seronegative.

CDR3 nucleotides: TGTGCCAGCAGTTTAAGCCAGGGGTTAGGCTACACCTTC. Amino acid sequence: CASSLSQGLGYTF. The rearrangement joins TRBV28 to TRBJ1-2, with D perhaps matching TRBD1 (6 bases). Trimming stripped 2 bases from V and 8 bases from J, with 12 bases between. This CDR3 has 13 amino acids. Germline V CDR1 and CDR2: MDHEN, SYDVKM.

This sequence joins TRBV29-1 and TRBJ1-2; D is unresolved. The CDR3 has 14 amino acids. V was pared by 2 bases and J by 4 bases, with 14 bases between. Germline V gene sequence: CDR1 SQVTM, CDR2 ANQGSEA. The CDR3: CSVESARLGYGYTF. The CDR3 nucleotides are TGCAGCGTTGAATCCGCCAGGCTCGGCTATGGCTACACCTTC.

The J gene is TRBJ1-3, the V gene TRBV5-4; no definite D call. The V and J ends lost 1 base and 2 bases respectively, with 10 bases between them. CDR1 and CDR2 from the germline V gene are SGHNT and YYREEE (reference sequence). The CDR3 totals 15 residues. The CDR3 spells CASSLYNSAGNTIYF. The DNA for the CDR3 is TGTGCCAGCAGCTTGTATAACAGTGCTGGAAACACCATATATTTT.

The V call is TRBV19, the J call TRBJ2-5; no firm D call. The germline V gene has CDR1 LNHDA and CDR2 SQIVND (reference sequence). The CDR3 contains 13 residues. V lost 0 bases to trimming and J lost 5 bases, with 7 bases between them. Here the CDR3 DNA reads TGTGCCAGTAGTATAGATCAAGAGGAGACCCAGTACTTC. Protein sequence: CASSIDQEETQYF. Complete variable domain (other parts from reference TRBV19 and TRBJ2-5): DGGITQSPKYLFRKEGQNVTLSCEQNLNHDAMYWYRQDPGQGLRLIYYSQIVNDFQKGDIAEGYSVSREKKESFPLTVTSAQKNPTAFYLCASSIDQEETQYFGPGTRLLVL.

The chain joins TRBV5-5 to TRBJ1-4; 8 nucleotides align to TRBD1. The length of the CDR3 is 14 residues. Germline-derived CDR1 and CDR2 are SGHKS and YYEKEE (reference sequence). After removal of 2 bases from V and 6 bases from J, the junction contained 3 bases not matched to a gene. CDR3 in amino acids: CASSFQGAYEKLFF. The CDR3 coding sequence is TGTGCCAGCAGCTTCCAGGGGGCCTATGAAAAACTGTTTTTT.

The chain combines TRBV28 with TRBJ1-1; 7 bases line up with TRBD1. Per the germline V gene, CDR1 is MDHEN and CDR2 is SYDVKM. Trimming removed 3 bases from V and 5 bases from J; junction bases left unmatched: 6. The CDR3 extends over 14 amino acids. CDR3 sequence reads: CASSFGGGDTEAFF. CDR3 coding DNA: TGTGCCAGCAGTTTTGGAGGGGGCGATACTGAAGCTTTCTTT. Full variable domain (remainder filled in from reference TRBV28 and TRBJ1-1): DVKVTQSSRYLVKRTGEKVFLECVQDMDHENMFWYRQDPGLGLRLIYFSYDVKMKEKGDIPEGYSVSREKKERFSLILESASTNQTSMYLCASSFGGGDTEAFFGQGTRLTVV.

The rearrangement uses TRBV4-1 and TRBJ1-2; 7 bases line up with TRBD1. The CDR3 loop spans 15 amino acids. The junction had 6 bases not matched to a gene; V was cut back by 1 base and J by 4 bases. Germline V gene data show CDR1 as MGHRA and CDR2 as YSYEKL. CDR3 DNA sequence: TGCGCCAGCAGCCAAGGACAGGGAGTGGGCTATGGCTACACCTTC. Protein: CASSQGQGVGYGYTF.

The chain recombines TRBV7-9 with TRBJ2-7; D unclear. CDR1 is SEHNR and CDR2 is FQNEAQ in the germline V gene (reference sequence). V dropped 5 bases and J dropped 6 bases, with 8 bases sitting between them. The CDR3 is 11 residues long. CDR3 in DNA: TGTGCCAGCAGCACCAGAGGCGAGCAGTACTTC. Translated: CASSTRGEQYF.

This chain joins TRBV28 and TRBJ2-7, with TRBD2 identical over 11 bases. J gave up 4 bases and V 6 bases, and 5 bases lay outside the gene matches. The CDR3 has 14 residues. Germline CDR1 is MDHEN and CDR2 is SYDVKM. The CDR3 sequence: CASRRLAGLYEQYF. CDR3 DNA: TGTGCCAGCAGGCGACTAGCGGGACTTTACGAGCAGTACTTC.

The gene calls are TRBV19 and TRBJ1-5; tentatively, D is TRBD1 (6 bases). Looked up from germline, CDR1 is LNHDA and CDR2 is SQIVND (reference sequence). Trimming left V 8 bases short and J 3 bases short, with 20 bases between. The length of the CDR3 is 16 residues. The CDR3 sequence is CASRRGRVGDNQPQHF. The CDR3 DNA follows: TGTGCCAGTCGGAGGGGGAGGGTCGGGGACAATCAGCCCCAGCATTTT.

The chain uses TRBV5-8 and TRBJ2-5; 9 bases align to TRBD1. V gave up 0 bases and J gave up 5 bases; unmatched junction bases: 5. Germline values: CDR1 SGHTS, CDR2 YDEGEE. This CDR3 is 15 amino acids long. The CDR3 sequence is CASSLATGGGETQYF. Written as DNA, the CDR3 is TGTGCCAGCAGCTTGGCCACAGGGGGCGGTGAGACCCAGTACTTC.

V and J are TRBV5-1 and TRBJ1-6; D may be TRBD1 (5 bases). With 6 bases removed from V and 8 bases from J, the gap between germline ends came to 18 bases. CDR1 is SGHRS, CDR2 YFSETQ, per germline. This CDR3 comprises 15 residues. The CDR3 is CASKDRPGEDSPLHF. CDR3 sequence (DNA): TGCGCCAGCAAAGACCGGCCGGGGGAAGATTCACCCCTCCACTTT.